The following is a TCR beta chain sequence with its context. Clones were read by immunoSEQ multiplex PCR, and TCRdb kept only the in-frame ones, dropping some. The data hold 84,000 or so clones, with about nine tenths observed a single time. This entry belongs to a study of control samples from healthy donors and cancer patients. V lost 1 base, J lost 5 bases, and 14 bases lay in between. The CDR3 contains 15 residues. Per germline, CDR1 LGHDT and CDR2 YNNKEL (reference sequence). Material for sequencing was blood. This rearrangement joins TRBV3-1 (or the pseudogene TRBV3-2) to TRBJ1-1; tentative D call: TRBD1 (5 bases). The TCR originated in a man over 45 in good health. CDR3 sequence reads: CASSQGAGIRTEAFF. CDR3 coding DNA: TGTGCCAGCAGCCAAGGAGCAGGGATAAGGACTGAAGCTTTCTTT.